This passage covers 15 T cell receptor beta chains from one sample sequenced in a study of T cells in localized non-small cell lung cancer (dated by TCRdb to 2020 to 2022). Library preparation employed the immunoSEQ multiplex PCR assay. Not all clones reach the TCRdb copy of this immuneACCESS table, which keeps in-frame sequences only. Checked studies attribute under half of the gap to unresolved V genes and leave the rest unexplained. In all, the sample holds about 52,000 clones, and roughly 86% of those were seen once. The ten largest make up less than 20% of the sample. This sample comprised PBMCs, obtained before any cancer treatment. These receptors were collected from a female donor with stage II lung adenocarcinoma.

The chain recombines TRBV19 with TRBJ2-1, with 7 nucleotides matching TRBD2. With V trimmed by 8 bases and J by 9 bases, 16 bases remained unmatched. The CDR3 contains 15 residues. Germline V CDR1 and CDR2: LNHDA, SQIVND (reference sequence). The CDR3 DNA sequence: TGTGCCAGTGGCCTTAGCGGGCCATTTTTAGGTGAGCAGTTCTTC. Its translation: CASGLSGPFLGEQFF.

This chain links TRBV10-1 with TRBJ2-5; TRBD1 aligns across 9 bases. CDR1 WNHNN and CDR2 SYGVQD come from the germline V gene (reference sequence). The V gene end was trimmed by 0 bases and the J gene end by 3 bases; junction bases not matched to a gene: 11. This CDR3 is built from 18 residues. The CDR3 here is CASSESISPGQGKETQYF. CDR3 bases: TGCGCCAGCAGTGAGTCGATTAGCCCAGGACAGGGGAAAGAGACCCAGTACTTC.

The chain couples TRBV9 to TRBJ1-1; a possible D gene is TRBD1 (6 bases). The CDR3 has 13 amino acids. V was clipped by 4 bases and J by 7 bases, with 14 bases between them. CDR1 SGDLS and CDR2 YYNGEE come from the germline V gene. CDR3 region: CASSRDKANEAFF. The CDR3 bases are TGTGCCAGCAGCCGGGACAAGGCCAATGAAGCTTTCTTT.

This chain connects TRBV9 to TRBJ2-7; perhaps TRBD1 as D (6 bases). The CDR3 consists of 14 residues. Germline V lookup: CDR1 SGDLS, CDR2 YYNGEE. The ends were cut back, 7 bases at V and 0 bases at J, with 14 bases in the middle. Here the CDR3 reads CASGKTGSSYEQYF. CDR3 in DNA: TGTGCCAGCGGAAAGACAGGTAGCTCCTACGAGCAGTACTTC.

There are a few counts of this clone. For the CDR3, the DNA is TGTGCCAGCAGCGTAGTGATGGATGCCGGGGAGCTGTTTTTT. Its translation is CASSVVMDAGELFF. V is TRBV9 and J is TRBJ2-2; D ambiguous. Trimming left V 0 bases short and J 6 bases short, with 9 bases between. This CDR3 is 14 amino acids long. CDR1 and CDR2 from the germline V gene are SGDLS and YYNGEE.

The chain links TRBV27 to TRBJ1-1, with D unresolved. Germline CDR1 MNHEY, CDR2 SMNVEV (reference sequence). The CDR3 has 11 residues. Trimming took 6 bases from V and 1 from J, leaving 3 bases between them. CDR3 nucleotide sequence: TGTGCCAGCAGGACGAACACTGAAGCTTTCTTT. This sequence encodes CASRTNTEAFF.

The rearrangement links TRBV29-1 to TRBJ1-2; D gene ambiguous. CDR1 is SQVTM, CDR2 ANQGSEA, per germline. This CDR3 comprises 11 residues. Trimming stripped 5 bases from V and 4 bases from J, with 8 bases between. The CDR3 coding sequence is TGCAGCGTTAGTAACAGCTATGGCTACACCTTC. Translated: CSVSNSYGYTF.

V is TRBV23-1 and J is TRBJ2-5; 8 bases align to TRBD2. TRBV23-1 is placed among ORFs of uncertain function. After removal of 0 bases from V and 7 bases from J, the junction contained 13 bases not matched to a gene. This CDR3 comprises 17 residues. Here the CDR3 reads CASSQSAGTRILATQYF. CDR3 nucleotides: TGCGCCAGCAGTCAATCGGCCGGGACTAGGATCCTGGCGACCCAGTACTTC.

This chain uses TRBV7-2 with TRBJ2-7; D not resolved. This CDR3 is built from 11 residues. Looked up from germline, CDR1 is SGHTA and CDR2 is FQGNSA. Trimming stripped 5 bases from V and 2 bases from J, with 4 bases between. The CDR3, as DNA: TGTGCCAGCAGCCCAGCCTACGAGCAGTACTTC. As protein: CASSPAYEQYF.

The gene calls are TRBV9 and TRBJ2-1; D remains ambiguous. CDR3 length: 11 amino acids. The germline V and J ends were trimmed by 0 bases and 7 bases, with 2 bases remaining between them. Germline V gives CDR1 SGDLS, CDR2 YYNGEE. CDR3 amino acids: CASSVDNEQFF. The CDR3 region has the DNA TGTGCCAGCAGCGTAGATAATGAGCAGTTCTTC.

The chain recombines TRBV9 with TRBJ2-7; D is ambiguous. V was cut by 4 bases and J by 3 bases, with 14 bases left in between. CDR1 is SGDLS and CDR2 is YYNGEE in the germline V gene. The CDR3 length is 14 residues. The CDR3, as DNA: TGTGCCAGCAGCCCACGGTTTGAAAACTACGAGCAGTACTTC. Translation: CASSPRFENYEQYF.

Note on this clone: The junction departs from germline at one end; a sequencing error may be responsible. The gene calls are TRBV2 and TRBJ1-6, with 7 bases that match TRBD1. This CDR3 spans 11 amino acids. CDR1 and CDR2 from the germline V gene are SNHLY and FYNNEI. CDR3 residues: CASSGGDSAYF. CDR3 coding DNA: TGTGCCAGCAGTGGAGGGGACAGTGCCTACTTT. Supplemented by reference TRBV2 and TRBJ1-6, the full variable domain reads EPEVTQTPSHQVTQMGQEVILRCVPISNHLYFYWYRQILGQKVEFLVSFYNNEISEKSEIFDDQFSVERPDGSNFTLKIRSTKLEDSAMYFCASSGGDSAYFGNGTRLTVT.

The chain recombines TRBV5-6 with TRBJ1-5; D is perhaps TRBD1 (5 bases). Trimming pared 0 bases from V and 5 bases from J, leaving 15 bases between. Germline V gene lookup returns CDR1 SGHDT and CDR2 YYEEEE. The CDR3 is made up of 16 amino acids. The chain's CDR3 is CASSLGGRGTDQPQHF. The CDR3 DNA sequence: TGTGCCAGCAGCTTGGGGGGGAGAGGTACGGATCAGCCCCAGCATTTT.

This rearrangement joins TRBV2 to TRBJ2-2; maybe TRBD2 (5 bases). This CDR3 spans 16 amino acids. Per the germline V gene, CDR1 is SNHLY and CDR2 is FYNNEI. V lost 7 bases and J lost 4, with 19 bases in between. The CDR3: CASTQSGLAGTGELFF. In DNA, the CDR3 is TGTGCCAGCACTCAAAGTGGGCTAGCAGGCACCGGGGAGCTGTTTTTT.

V is TRBV7-9 and J is TRBJ2-5, with 7 positions matching TRBD1. Germline CDR1 reads SEHNR; CDR2 reads FQNEAQ (reference sequence). Trimming took 5 bases from V and 2 from J; bases not matched to a gene: 5. The CDR3 runs to 14 residues. The CDR3 reads CASSPRDRQETQYF. The DNA for the CDR3 is TGTGCCAGCAGCCCCCGGGACAGACAAGAGACCCAGTACTTC.